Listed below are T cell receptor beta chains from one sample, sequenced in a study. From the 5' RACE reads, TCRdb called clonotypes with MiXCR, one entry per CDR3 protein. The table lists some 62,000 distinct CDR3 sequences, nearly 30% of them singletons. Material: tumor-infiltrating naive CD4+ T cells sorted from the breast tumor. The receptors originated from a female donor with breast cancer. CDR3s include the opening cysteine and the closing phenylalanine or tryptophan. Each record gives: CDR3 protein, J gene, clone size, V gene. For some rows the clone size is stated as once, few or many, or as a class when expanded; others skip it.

CDR3: CASSWGQGANQPQHF; J: TRBJ1-5; size: many; V: TRBV5-1
CDR3: CASSKVLATASGNTIYF; J: TRBJ1-3; size: -; V: TRBV21-1
CDR3: CASSLDARDEQFF; J: TRBJ2-1; size: few; V: TRBV7-2
CDR3: CSVDSIGYNEQFF; J: TRBJ2-1; size: -; V: TRBV29-1
CDR3: CASSLDRAYMNTEAFF; J: TRBJ1-1; size: many; V: TRBV7-2
CDR3: CASSPQFGEFGSYNEQFF; J: TRBJ2-1; size: few; V: TRBV6-5
CDR3: CASSRPWEDTQYF; J: TRBJ2-3; size: few; V: TRBV7-2
CDR3: CASSSNTGELFF; J: TRBJ2-2; size: many; V: TRBV6-2/TRBV6-3
CDR3: CASTLAFGTDTQYF; J: TRBJ2-3; size: -; V: TRBV2
CDR3: CASSLTSGTQETQYF; J: TRBJ2-5; size: few; V: TRBV5-1
CDR3: CSARVGGGELFF; J: TRBJ2-2; size: -; V: TRBV20-1
CDR3: CASSLPSGSMGDSPLHF; J: TRBJ1-6; size: few; V: TRBV7-8
CDR3: CASSLYGTGDTYNEQFF; J: TRBJ2-1; size: many; V: TRBV27
CDR3: CSARDRSGANVLTF; J: TRBJ2-6; size: few; V: TRBV20-1
CDR3: CASSVASAGNTIYF; J: TRBJ1-3; size: -; V: TRBV9
CDR3: CASSLSGRYNEQFF; J: TRBJ2-1; size: once; V: TRBV7-9
CDR3: CASSPSGGTDQPQHF; J: TRBJ1-5; size: -; V: TRBV18
CDR3: CASSPSPRARAFF; J: TRBJ1-1; size: -; V: TRBV9
CDR3: CSAGRGPGNTIYF; J: TRBJ1-3; size: -; V: TRBV29-1
CDR3: CSARDSSHPQYF; J: TRBJ2-3; size: many; V: TRBV20-1
CDR3: CASSLGPNEKLFF; J: TRBJ1-4; size: -; V: TRBV7-2
CDR3: CASGGGQDPYEQYF; J: TRBJ2-7; size: -; V: TRBV28
CDR3: CASQRGPNTGELFF; J: TRBJ2-2; size: few; V: TRBV12-3/TRBV12-4
CDR3: CASSEQYGELFF; J: TRBJ2-2; size: -; V: TRBV7-3
CDR3: CAGSLGGTANYGYTF; J: TRBJ1-2; size: once; V: TRBV12-3/TRBV12-4
CDR3: CASSLEGRDTGELFF; J: TRBJ2-2; size: -; V: TRBV7-9
CDR3: CASSLATQSSGYTF; J: TRBJ1-2; size: -; V: TRBV7-2
CDR3: CASIKGVQGTGELFF; J: TRBJ2-2; size: few; V: TRBV7-6
CDR3: CASTITGLLSQPQHF; J: TRBJ1-5; size: few; V: TRBV12-3/TRBV12-4
CDR3: CSARDSVGQPQHF; J: TRBJ1-5; size: few; V: TRBV20-1
CDR3: CASSLGLAQLYEQYF; J: TRBJ2-7; size: -; V: TRBV5-5
CDR3: CSARPGGETQYF; J: TRBJ2-5; size: -; V: TRBV20-1